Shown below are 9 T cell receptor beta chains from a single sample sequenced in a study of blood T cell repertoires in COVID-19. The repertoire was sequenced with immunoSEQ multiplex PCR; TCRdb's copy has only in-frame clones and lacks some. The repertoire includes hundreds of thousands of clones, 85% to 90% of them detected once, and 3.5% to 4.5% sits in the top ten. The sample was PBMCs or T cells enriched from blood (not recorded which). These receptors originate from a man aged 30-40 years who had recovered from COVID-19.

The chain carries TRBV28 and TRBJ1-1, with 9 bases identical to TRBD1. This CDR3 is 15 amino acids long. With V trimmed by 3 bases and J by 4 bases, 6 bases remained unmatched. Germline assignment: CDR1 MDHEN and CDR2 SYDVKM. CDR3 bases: TGTGCCAGCAGTTTGGGGACAGGGCCGGCCACTGAAGCTTTCTTT. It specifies CASSLGTGPATEAFF.

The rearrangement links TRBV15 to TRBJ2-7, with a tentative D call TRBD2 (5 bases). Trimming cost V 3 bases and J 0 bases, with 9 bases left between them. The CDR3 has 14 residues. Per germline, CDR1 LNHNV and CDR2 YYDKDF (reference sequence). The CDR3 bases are TGTGCCACCAGCAGGAGGGAGAGCTCCTACGAGCAGTACTTC. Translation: CATSRRESSYEQYF. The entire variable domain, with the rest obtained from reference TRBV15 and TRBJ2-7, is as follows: DAMVIQNPRYQVTQFGKPVTLSCSQTLNHNVMYWYQQKSSQAPKLLFHYYDKDFNNEADTPDNFQSRRPNTSFCFLDIRSPGLGDTAMYLCATSRRESSYEQYFGPGTRLTVT.

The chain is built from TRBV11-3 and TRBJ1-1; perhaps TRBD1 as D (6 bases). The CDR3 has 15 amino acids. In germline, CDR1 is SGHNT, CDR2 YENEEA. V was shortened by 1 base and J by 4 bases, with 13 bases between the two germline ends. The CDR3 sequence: CASSLGYRATTEAFF. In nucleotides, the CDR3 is TGTGCCAGCAGCTTAGGGTACAGGGCAACCACTGAAGCTTTCTTT.

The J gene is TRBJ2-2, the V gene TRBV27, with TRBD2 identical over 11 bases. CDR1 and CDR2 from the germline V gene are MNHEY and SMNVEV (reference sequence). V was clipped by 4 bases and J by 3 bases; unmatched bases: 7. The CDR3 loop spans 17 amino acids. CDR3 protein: CASSSPTSGTYTGELFF. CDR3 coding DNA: TGTGCCAGCAGTTCCCCGACTAGCGGGACCTACACCGGGGAGCTGTTTTTT.

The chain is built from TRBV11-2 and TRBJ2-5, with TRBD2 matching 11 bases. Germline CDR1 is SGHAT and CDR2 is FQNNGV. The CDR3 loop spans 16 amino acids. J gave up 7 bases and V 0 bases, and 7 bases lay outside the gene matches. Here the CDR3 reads CASSLDLAGGQGTQYF. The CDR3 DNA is TGTGCCAGCAGCTTAGATCTAGCGGGGGGCCAGGGGACCCAGTACTTC.

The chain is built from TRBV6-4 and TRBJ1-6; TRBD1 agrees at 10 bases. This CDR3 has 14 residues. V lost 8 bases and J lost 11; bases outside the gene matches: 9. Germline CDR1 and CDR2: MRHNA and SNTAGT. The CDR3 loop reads CASQAGTGATPLHF. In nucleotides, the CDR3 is TGTGCCAGCCAGGCCGGGACAGGGGCTACACCCCTCCACTTT.

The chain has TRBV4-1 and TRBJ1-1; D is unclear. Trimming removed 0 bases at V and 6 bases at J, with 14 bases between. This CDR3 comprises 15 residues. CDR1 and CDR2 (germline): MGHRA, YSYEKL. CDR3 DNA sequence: TGCGCCAGCAGCCAAGATCCAGACACGTCCGCTGAAGCTTTCTTT. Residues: CASSQDPDTSAEAFF.

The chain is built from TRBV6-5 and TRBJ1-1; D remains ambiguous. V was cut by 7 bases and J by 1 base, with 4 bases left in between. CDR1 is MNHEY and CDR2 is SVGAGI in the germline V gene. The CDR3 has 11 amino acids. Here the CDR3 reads CASIRNTEAFF. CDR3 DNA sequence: TGTGCCAGCATCAGGAACACTGAAGCTTTCTTT.

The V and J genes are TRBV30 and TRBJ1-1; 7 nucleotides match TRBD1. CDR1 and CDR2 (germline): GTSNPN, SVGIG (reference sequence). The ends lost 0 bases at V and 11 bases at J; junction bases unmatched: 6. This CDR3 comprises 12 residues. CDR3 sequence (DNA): TGTGCCTGGAGTGTACGAGGGGGCTTGGCTTTCTTT. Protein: CAWSVRGGLAFF.